The present T cell receptor (beta chain) was sequenced within a study of response to subunit inactivated influenza vaccine. Points from the study as a whole: Researchers suggested that each seasonal influenza vaccination recruits few new T cells.

Via MiXCR, TCRdb re-called the RT-PCR reads, giving one row per CDR3 protein. This table holds 860,000 or so distinct CDR3 sequences, 21% found once. The CDR3 runs 15 residues. The V gene's germline CDR1 is KGHDR and CDR2 SFDVKD. Trimming left V 4 bases short and J 3 bases short, with 12 bases between. This clonotype has more than one count but fewer than ten. Its antigen is not identified. The rearrangement joins TRBV24-1 to TRBJ2-1; D possibly corresponds to TRBD1 (5 bases). The receptor was isolated from a middle-aged man who received an inactivated influenza vaccine. The sequenced sample was PBMCs from blood, obtained more than 4 days after vaccination. The CDR3 loop is CATSDHIDSYNEQFF. The CDR3 nucleotides read TGTGCCACCAGTGACCATATCGACAGCTACAATGAGCAGTTCTTC.